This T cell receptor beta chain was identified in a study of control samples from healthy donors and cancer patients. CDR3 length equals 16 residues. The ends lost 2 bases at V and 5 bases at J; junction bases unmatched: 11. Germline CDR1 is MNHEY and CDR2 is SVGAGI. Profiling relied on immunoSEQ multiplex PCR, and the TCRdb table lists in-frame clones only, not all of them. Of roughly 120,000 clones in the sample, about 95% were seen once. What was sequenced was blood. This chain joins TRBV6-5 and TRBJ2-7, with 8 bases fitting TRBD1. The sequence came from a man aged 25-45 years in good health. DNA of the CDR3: TGTGCCAGCAGTTACCGCAGACAGGGGCGTGGGGACGAGCAGTACTTC. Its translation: CASSYRRQGRGDEQYF.